This T cell receptor beta chain comes out of a study of blood T cells in healthy people across ages. Study findings and constraints: Compared with aged donors, long-lived donors showed fewer expanded clones, suggesting selection.

Trimming stripped 6 bases from V and 4 bases from J, with 15 bases between. The CDR3 totals 14 residues. Next came a second PCR, run for roughly 7 to 12 cycles, which used a sample-barcoded 5' primer along with a J-beta primer mix. All cDNA molecules were each tagged by a template-switch adaptor with 12 random nucleotides. Each CDR3 protein gets one entry after TCRdb re-called the 5' RACE reads with MiXCR. Altogether 1.5 million to 2 million distinct CDR3 sequences are present, approximately 28% being singletons, with the ten largest covering 7% to 9%. This clonotype was seen only a few times. What it recognizes is unknown.

The sequence came from a woman in her twenties or thirties in good health. The sequenced material came from blood. V is TRBV12-3 or TRBV12-4 and J is TRBJ1-1; a possible D gene is TRBD1 (6 bases). CDR3 sequence (DNA): TGTGCCAGCAGGCTGGGGGCGGGCGTCACTGAAGCTTTCTTT. Encoded protein: CASRLGAGVTEAFF.